The rows below give T cell receptor beta chains drawn from one sample of a study of blood T cell repertoires in COVID-19. Sequencing used immunoSEQ multiplex PCR; TCRdb keeps in-frame clones, though not all of them. The table records about 300,000 clones, roughly 90% of them present only once. Sequences were obtained from peripheral blood. These receptors all stem from a woman under 40 with COVID-19, enrolled during active disease. Both conserved end residues are part of each CDR3. A D gene is named only where the DNA matches it firmly. Size tells how often a clone was seen (once, few, many) or the class of an expanded clone, and some rows leave it out.

14	.	TRBJ2-7	TRBV5-4	.	TGTGCCAGCAGCTTACCAGGCGCTACCTACGAGCAGTACTTC	CASSLPGATYEQYF
18	TRBD1	TRBJ1-4	TRBV4-3	.	TGCGCCAGCAGCCAGTTCAGGCCCGGGACAGGGGGTAATGAAAAACTGTTTTTT	CASSQFRPGTGGNEKLFF
15	TRBD1	TRBJ2-7	TRBV7-2	.	TGTGCCAGCAGCTTAAGGACAGGGGGCCCCTACGAGCAGTACTTC	CASSLRTGGPYEQYF
14	.	TRBJ2-3	TRBV6-4	.	TGTGCCAGCAGTGACTCGCAGGGTGCAGATACGCAGTATTTT	CASSDSQGADTQYF
14	TRBD2	TRBJ2-3	TRBV5-8	.	TGTGCCAGCAGCTTGTGGGAGGGAGATGATACGCAGTATTTT	CASSLWEGDDTQYF
15	.	TRBJ2-1	TRBV7-2	.	TGTGCCAGCGGCTGGGATCGGGGCTCCTACAATGAGCAGTTCTTC	CASGWDRGSYNEQFF
13	.	TRBJ2-5	TRBV9	.	TGTGCCAGCAGCGTAGGGGCTTGGGAGACCCAGTACTTC	CASSVGAWETQYF
15	TRBD1	TRBJ1-4	TRBV30	.	TGTGCCTGGAGTCCCACCGGGACAGCCTCTGAAAAACTGTTTTTT	CAWSPTGTASEKLFF
14	.	TRBJ2-2	TRBV28	.	TGTGCCAGCAGTTTGGGCAGGAACACCGGGGAGCTGTTTTTT	CASSLGRNTGELFF
15	.	TRBJ2-1	TRBV5-1	.	TGCGCCAGCAGCTTGGGTGGGAGAGCCTACAATGAGCAGTTCTTC	CASSLGGRAYNEQFF
14	.	TRBJ1-5	TRBV4-1	.	TGCGCCAGCAGCCCCATGGGGGGTGGCCAGCCCCAGCATTTT	CASSPMGGGQPQHF
15	.	TRBJ1-2	TRBV19	.	TGTGCCAGTAGTATTTCGGACACTGGAAACTATGGCTACACCTTC	CASSISDTGNYGYTF
16	TRBD1	TRBJ2-4	TRBV11-2	.	TGTGCCAGCAGCTTAGAACGGGACAGAGTGGGGAACATTCAGTACTTC	CASSLERDRVGNIQYF
12	TRBD2	TRBJ2-5	TRBV27	.	TGTGCCAGCAGGCAGGGAGGGCAGACCCAGTACTTC	CASRQGGQTQYF
15	.	TRBJ2-5	TRBV4-1	few	TGCGCCAGCAGCCCTTTGGAGGGACAGTGGGAGACCCAGTACTTC	CASSPLEGQWETQYF
13	.	TRBJ1-2	TRBV5-8	.	TGTGCCAGCAGCTCTAGACTTCCCTATGGCTACACCTTC	CASSSRLPYGYTF
13	.	TRBJ1-2	TRBV3-1/TRBV3-2	.	TGTGCCAGCAGCCAGGGACTGACTTATGGCTACACCTTC	CASSQGLTYGYTF
14	TRBD1	TRBJ1-4	TRBV19	.	TGTGCCAGTATGGGACAGGGCATGGGGGAAAAACTGTTTTTT	CASMGQGMGEKLFF
16	TRBD1	TRBJ1-5	TRBV7-9	.	TGTGCCAGCAGCTTATCCCAGGGGGGTCCGGATCAGCCCCAGCATTTT	CASSLSQGGPDQPQHF
18	TRBD1	TRBJ1-5	TRBV6-1	once	TGTGCCAGCAGTGATGGGACAGGGGGCGGGGATTGGTACCAGCCCCAGCATTTT	CASSDGTGGGDWYQPQHF
15	TRBD1	TRBJ2-2	TRBV6-5	.	TGTGCCAGCAGTACAGGACAGGGCAACACCGGGGAGCTGTTTTTT	CASSTGQGNTGELFF
13	.	TRBJ2-3	TRBV3-1/TRBV3-2	.	TGTGCCAGCAGCCGACTCTCGACAGATACGCAGTATTTT	CASSRLSTDTQYF